This T cell receptor beta chain was profiled in a study of CD8+CD57+ T cells in acquired aplastic anemia. Study in general: Mean DNA quantity obtained from sorted CD4+ and CD8+ cells was 3.2 ug.

Ten or more counts support this clonotype. The antigen is unknown. Study outcomes and limitations: Overlapping CD8+ CDR3 repertoires of patients and controls contained 25 to 35 shared sequences.

According to the study, genomic DNA was the template for TCR beta VDJ and CDR3 profiling. TCRdb re-called the reads through MiXCR, storing one row per CDR3 protein. The sample holds over 150,000 distinct CDR3 sequences, around 60% seen once. CD8+CD57+ cell expansion had been shown by flow cytometry in patients chosen for sequencing. Severe acquired aplastic anemia affected all patients. This sequence was found in a human donor with aplastic anemia. Source material: sorted CD4+, CD8+, or CD8+CD57+ T cells (not recorded which) from PBMCs.

CDR3 in amino acids: CASSLLGQPQHF. The CDR3 DNA reads as TGTGCCAGCAGCTTACTAGGGCAGCCCCAGCATTTT. V is TRBV7-6 and J is TRBJ1-5; D call uncertain. This CDR3 comprises 12 residues. Trimming removed 2 bases from V and 7 bases from J, with 6 bases in between. Germline CDR1 SGHVS, CDR2 FNYEAQ.